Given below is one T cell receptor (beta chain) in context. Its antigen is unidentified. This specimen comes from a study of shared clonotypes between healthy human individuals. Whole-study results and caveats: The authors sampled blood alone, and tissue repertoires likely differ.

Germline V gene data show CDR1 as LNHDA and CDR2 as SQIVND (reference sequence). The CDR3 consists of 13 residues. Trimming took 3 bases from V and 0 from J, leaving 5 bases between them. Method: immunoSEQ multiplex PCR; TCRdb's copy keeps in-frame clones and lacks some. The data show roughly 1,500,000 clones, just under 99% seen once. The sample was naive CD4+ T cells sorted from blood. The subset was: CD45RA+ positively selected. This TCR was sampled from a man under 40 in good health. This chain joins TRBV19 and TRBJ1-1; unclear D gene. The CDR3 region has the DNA TGTGCCAGTAGTATGAGGGTGAACACTGAAGCTTTCTTT. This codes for CASSMRVNTEAFF.